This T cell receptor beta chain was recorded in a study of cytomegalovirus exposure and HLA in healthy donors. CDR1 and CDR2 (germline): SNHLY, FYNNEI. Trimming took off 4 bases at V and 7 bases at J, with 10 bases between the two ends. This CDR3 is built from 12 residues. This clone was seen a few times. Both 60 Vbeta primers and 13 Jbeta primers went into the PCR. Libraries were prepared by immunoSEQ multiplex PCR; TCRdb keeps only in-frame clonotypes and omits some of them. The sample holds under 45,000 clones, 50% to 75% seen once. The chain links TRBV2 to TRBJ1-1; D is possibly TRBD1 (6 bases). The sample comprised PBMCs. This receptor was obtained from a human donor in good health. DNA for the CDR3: TGTGCCAGCAGTGCACAGGGAAGTGAAGCTTTCTTT. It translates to CASSAQGSEAFF.